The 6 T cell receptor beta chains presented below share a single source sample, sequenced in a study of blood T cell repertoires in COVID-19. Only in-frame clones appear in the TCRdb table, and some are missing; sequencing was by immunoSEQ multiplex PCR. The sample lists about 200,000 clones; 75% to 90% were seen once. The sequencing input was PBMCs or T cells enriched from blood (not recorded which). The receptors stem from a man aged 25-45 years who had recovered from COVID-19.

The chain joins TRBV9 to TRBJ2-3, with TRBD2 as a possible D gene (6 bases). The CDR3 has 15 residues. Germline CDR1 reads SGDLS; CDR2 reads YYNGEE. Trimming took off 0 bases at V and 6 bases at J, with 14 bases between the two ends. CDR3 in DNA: TGTGCCAGCAGCGTAGCGGCACGACTAGAGGATACGCAGTATTTT. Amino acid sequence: CASSVAARLEDTQYF. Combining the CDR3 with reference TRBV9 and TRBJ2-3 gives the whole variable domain DSGVTQTPKHLITATGQRVTLRCSPRSGDLSVYWYQQSLDQGLQFLIQYYNGEERAKGNILERFSAQQFPDLHSELNLSSLELGDSALYFCASSVAARLEDTQYFGPGTRLTVL.

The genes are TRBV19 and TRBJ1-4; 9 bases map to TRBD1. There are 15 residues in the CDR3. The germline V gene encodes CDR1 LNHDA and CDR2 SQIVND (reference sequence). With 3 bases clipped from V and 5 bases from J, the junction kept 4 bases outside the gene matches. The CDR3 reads CASSIPGTGNEKLFF. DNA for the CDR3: TGTGCCAGTAGTATCCCCGGGACAGGGAATGAAAAACTGTTTTTT.

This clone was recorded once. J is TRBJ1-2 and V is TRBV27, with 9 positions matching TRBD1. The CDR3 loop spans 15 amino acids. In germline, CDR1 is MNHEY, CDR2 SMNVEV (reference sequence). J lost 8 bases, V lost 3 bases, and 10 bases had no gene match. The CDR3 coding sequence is TGTGCCAGCAGTTTTTACTCGGGACAGGGAGGAGGCTACACCTTC. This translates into CASSFYSGQGGGYTF.

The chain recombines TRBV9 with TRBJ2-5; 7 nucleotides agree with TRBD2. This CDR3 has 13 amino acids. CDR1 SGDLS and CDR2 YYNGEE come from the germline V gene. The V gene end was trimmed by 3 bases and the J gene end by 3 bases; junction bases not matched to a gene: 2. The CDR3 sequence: CASSAGREETQYF. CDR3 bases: TGTGCCAGCAGCGCAGGGAGGGAAGAGACCCAGTACTTC.

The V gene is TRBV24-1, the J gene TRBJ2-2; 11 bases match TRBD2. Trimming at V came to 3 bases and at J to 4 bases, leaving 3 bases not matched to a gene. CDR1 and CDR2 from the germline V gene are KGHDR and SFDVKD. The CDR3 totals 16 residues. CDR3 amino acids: CATSDRTSGRTGELFF. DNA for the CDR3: TGTGCCACCAGTGATCGGACTAGCGGGCGCACCGGGGAGCTGTTTTTT.

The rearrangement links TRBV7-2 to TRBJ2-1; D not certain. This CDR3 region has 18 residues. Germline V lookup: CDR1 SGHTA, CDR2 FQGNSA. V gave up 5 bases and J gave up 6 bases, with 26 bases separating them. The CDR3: CASSEKVGYASFFNEQFF. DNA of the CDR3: TGTGCCAGCAGCGAAAAGGTGGGCTACGCGAGCTTTTTCAATGAGCAGTTCTTC.